This TCR beta chain stems from a study of a mutant IDH1 vaccine in newly diagnosed glioma. Looking at the study overall: First vaccine doses came 4-6 weeks after radiotherapy alone, or with temozolomide cycles.

CDR3 length: 15 residues. Trimming stripped 1 base from V and 5 bases from J, with 14 bases between. Germline values: CDR1 ENHRY, CDR2 SYGVKD. This table comes from immunoSEQ multiplex PCR, and its TCRdb copy is limited to in-frame clones, with some not included. The repertoire includes over 45,000 clones, 75% of them detected once, and 5.3% sits in the top ten. Worth noting for this clone: The antigen is unknown.

Specified time point: week 47, end of study. Doses of 300 ug of mutant IDH1 20-mer peptide were given with topical imiquimod. Those who donated had recent WHO grade 3 or 4 IDH1-mutant, ATRX-lost astrocytomas. The clonotype was recovered from a man aged 45-60 years with glioma. The chain combines TRBV10-3 with TRBJ1-1, with a tentative D call TRBD1 (5 bases). The sequencing used PBMCs, collected from a glioma patient whose treatment included an IDH1 peptide vaccine. The CDR3 loop reads CAISEFAQGGTEAFF. CDR3 coding DNA: TGTGCCATCAGTGAGTTTGCCCAGGGCGGGACTGAAGCTTTCTTT.